Below are 6 T cell receptor beta chains sequenced from a single sample in a study of T cells in tuberculosis. Assay used: immunoSEQ multiplex PCR; TCRdb lists only in-frame clones, some missing. The sample includes around 30,000 clones, over 90% of them seen just once. Sequenced: PBMCs. Receptors were obtained from a donor aged 10 to 29 with latent tuberculosis or without tuberculosis infection.

V gene TRBV7-2 combines with J gene TRBJ2-3; 9 bases are shared with TRBD2. Germline values: CDR1 SGHTA, CDR2 FQGNSA. The trim removed 3 bases at V and 0 bases at J, leaving 1 base unmatched. This CDR3 is 15 amino acids long. The CDR3: CASSFSGGSTDTQYF. The CDR3 DNA follows: TGTGCCAGCAGCTTTAGCGGGGGTAGCACAGATACGCAGTATTTT. Drawing the rest from reference TRBV7-2 and TRBJ2-3, the complete variable domain is GAGVSQSPSNKVTEKGKDVELRCDPISGHTALYWYRQSLGQGLEFLIYFQGNSAPDKSGLPSDRFSAERTGGSVSTLTIQRTQQEDSAVYLCASSFSGGSTDTQYFGPGTRLTVL.

The chain has TRBV19 and TRBJ2-7; the D gene is possibly TRBD2 (5 bases). This CDR3 is built from 17 residues. Trimming removed 3 bases at V and 5 bases at J, with 23 bases between. Germline V lookup: CDR1 LNHDA, CDR2 SQIVND (reference sequence). CDR3 protein: CASSMLADPYLAHEQYF. CDR3 coding DNA: TGTGCCAGTAGTATGTTGGCGGACCCCTACCTAGCCCACGAGCAGTACTTC.

This clone was found once. CDR3 loop: CASSGDREGEKLFF. The CDR3 region has the DNA TGTGCCAGCAGTGGGGACAGGGAGGGGGAAAAACTGTTTTTT. This chain links TRBV6-1 with TRBJ1-4; 9 positions agree with TRBD1. Germline-derived CDR1 and CDR2 are MNHNS and SASEGT. The V segment lost 4 bases and the J segment 8 bases; nucleotides outside the gene matches: 5. CDR3 size: 14 residues.

In nucleotides, the CDR3 is TGTGCCAGCAGCGTAGACGGGGGAGACACTGAAGCTTTCTTT. As protein: CASSVDGGDTEAFF. This chain joins TRBV9 and TRBJ1-1, with a weak D call TRBD1 (5 bases). The CDR3 has 14 amino acids. Germline loops: CDR1 SGDLS, CDR2 YYNGEE. V dropped 0 bases and J dropped 3 bases, with 9 bases sitting between them. The full variable domain, in which reference TRBV9 and TRBJ1-1 provide the parts outside the CDR3, is DSGVTQTPKHLITATGQRVTLRCSPRSGDLSVYWYQQSLDQGLQFLIQYYNGEERAKGNILERFSAQQFPDLHSELNLSSLELGDSALYFCASSVDGGDTEAFFGQGTRLTVV.

This chain links TRBV6-5 with TRBJ2-7; D is ambiguous. V was pared by 6 bases and J by 2 bases, with 11 bases between. The CDR3 has 13 residues. Germline V gene data show CDR1 as MNHEY and CDR2 as SVGAGI. Written as DNA, the CDR3 is TGTGCCAGCAGCAAAAAACATCCCTACGAGCAGTACTTC. It encodes CASSKKHPYEQYF.

The chain employs TRBV11-2 and TRBJ1-1; D not resolved. The CDR3 sequence is 17 residues long. The germline V gene has CDR1 SGHAT and CDR2 FQNNGV. V lost 5 bases to trimming and J lost 1 base, with 20 bases between them. The CDR3 loop is CASSRGKVPAGNTEAFF. The CDR3 DNA is TGTGCCAGCAGCCGAGGAAAGGTCCCAGCGGGGAACACTGAAGCTTTCTTT.